The next 7 T cell receptor beta chains were all read from a single sample in a study of control samples from healthy donors and cancer patients. Profiled with immunoSEQ multiplex PCR; TCRdb holds only in-frame clones, not every one. The data show about 51,000 clones, approximately 91% seen once. Material for sequencing was PBMCs. All receptors come from a middle-aged man with head and neck cancer.

V and J are TRBV11-2 and TRBJ2-1; D not certain. The CDR3 loop spans 17 amino acids. Per the germline V gene, CDR1 is SGHAT and CDR2 is FQNNGV. V lost 1 base and J lost 0, with 13 bases in between. Written as DNA, the CDR3 is TGTGCCAGCAGCTTAGGGTCCGGGTATAGCTCCTACAATGAGCAGTTCTTC. As protein: CASSLGSGYSSYNEQFF.

The chain recombines TRBV28 with TRBJ2-3; 11 nucleotides agree with TRBD1. V was pared by 4 bases and J by 3 bases, with 3 bases of the junction left unmatched. The CDR3 loop spans 15 amino acids. Per the germline V gene, CDR1 is MDHEN and CDR2 is SYDVKM. CDR3 sequence reads: CASSSGQGATDTQYF. The CDR3 DNA sequence: TGTGCCAGCAGTTCTGGACAGGGGGCGACAGATACGCAGTATTTT.

This clone turned up a few times. The chain employs TRBV29-1 and TRBJ2-2; 8 bases agree with TRBD1. The CDR3 totals 14 residues. Germline V CDR1 and CDR2: SQVTM, ANQGSEA. V dropped 7 bases and J dropped 4; count of bases not matched to a gene: 8. CDR3 sequence (DNA): TGCAGCGCTAGGGGACAGGATGGCACCGGGGAGCTGTTTTTT. It specifies CSARGQDGTGELFF.

V gene TRBV11-3 combines with J gene TRBJ2-7; perhaps TRBD1 as D (5 bases). The CDR3 is made up of 16 amino acids. Germline CDR1 SGHNT, CDR2 YENEEA. The V end was cut by 0 bases, the J end by 4 bases, with 16 bases between. CDR3 sequence: CASSLEVCWGFYEQYF. The CDR3 DNA follows: TGTGCCAGCAGCTTAGAGGTTTGTTGGGGCTTTTACGAGCAGTACTTC. Drawing the rest from reference TRBV11-3 and TRBJ2-7, the complete variable domain is EAGVVQSPRYKIIEKKQPVAFWCNPISGHNTLYWYLQNLGQGPELLIRYENEEAVDDSQLPKDRFSAERLKGVDSTLKIQPAELGDSAVYLCASSLEVCWGFYEQYFGPGTRLTVT.

This clone was seen just once. This chain uses TRBV6-6 with TRBJ2-7; TRBD2 matches at 8 bases. The CDR3 sequence is 15 residues long. Looked up from germline, CDR1 is MNHNY and CDR2 is SVGAGI (reference sequence). V lost 0 bases and J lost 2; bases outside the gene matches: 3. Here the CDR3 DNA reads TGTGCCAGCAGTTACTCAGCGGGAGACACCTACGAGCAGTACTTC. This sequence encodes CASSYSAGDTYEQYF.

The genes are TRBV9 and TRBJ2-1; 8 nucleotides line up with TRBD2. CDR3 size: 16 residues. V shed 4 bases and J 9 bases; nucleotides not matched to a gene: 15. Per germline, CDR1 SGDLS and CDR2 YYNGEE. The CDR3 here is CASSTAGRAAGGEQFF. In DNA form, the CDR3 reads TGTGCCAGCAGCACCGCCGGGAGGGCGGCCGGCGGTGAGCAGTTCTTC.

The chain couples TRBV3-1 (or the pseudogene TRBV3-2) to TRBJ1-2; no clear D. In germline, CDR1 is LGHDT, CDR2 YNNKEL (reference sequence). V was shortened by 3 bases and J by 4 bases, with 15 bases between the two germline ends. This CDR3 has 15 residues. This CDR3 reads CASSHQSLGGYGYTF. The CDR3 nucleotides read TGTGCCAGCAGCCACCAGAGCCTTGGCGGCTATGGCTACACCTTC.